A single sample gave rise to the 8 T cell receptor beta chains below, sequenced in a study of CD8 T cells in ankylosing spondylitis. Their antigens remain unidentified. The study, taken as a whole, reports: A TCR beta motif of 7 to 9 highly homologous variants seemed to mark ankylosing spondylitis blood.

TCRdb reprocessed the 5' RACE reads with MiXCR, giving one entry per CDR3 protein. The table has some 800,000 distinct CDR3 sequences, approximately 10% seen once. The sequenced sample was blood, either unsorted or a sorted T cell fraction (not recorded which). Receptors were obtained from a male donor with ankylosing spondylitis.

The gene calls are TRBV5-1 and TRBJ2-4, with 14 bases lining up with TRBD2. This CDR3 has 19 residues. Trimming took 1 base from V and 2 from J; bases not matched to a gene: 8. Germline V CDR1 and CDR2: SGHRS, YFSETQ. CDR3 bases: TGCGCCAGCAGCTTGACCGGGACTAGCGGGAGCGTGACCAAAAACATTCAGTACTTC. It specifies CASSLTGTSGSVTKNIQYF. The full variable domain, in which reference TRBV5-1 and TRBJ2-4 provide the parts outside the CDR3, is KAGVTQTPRYLIKTRGQQVTLSCSPISGHRSVSWYQQTPGQGLQFLFEYFSETQRNKGNFPGRFSGRQFSNSRSEMNVSTLELGDSALYLCASSLTGTSGSVTKNIQYFGAGTRLSVL.

CDR3 residues: CASSQGQGVLPFF. CDR3 DNA sequence: TGTGCCAGCAGCCAGGGACAGGGGGTATTGCCGTTCTTC. The chain joins TRBV3-1 to TRBJ2-1, with 11 bases lining up with TRBD1. CDR3 length: 13 amino acids. The germline gives CDR1 LGHDT, CDR2 YNNKEL (reference sequence). The junction had 7 bases not matched to a gene; V was cut back by 3 bases and J by 15 bases.

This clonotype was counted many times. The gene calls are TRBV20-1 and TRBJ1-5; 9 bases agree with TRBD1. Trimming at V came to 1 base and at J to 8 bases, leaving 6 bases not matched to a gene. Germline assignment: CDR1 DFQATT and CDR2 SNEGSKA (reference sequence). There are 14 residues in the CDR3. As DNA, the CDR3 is TGCAGTGCTAGAGGGACAGGGGAGACCAAGCCCCAGCATTTT. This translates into CSARGTGETKPQHF.

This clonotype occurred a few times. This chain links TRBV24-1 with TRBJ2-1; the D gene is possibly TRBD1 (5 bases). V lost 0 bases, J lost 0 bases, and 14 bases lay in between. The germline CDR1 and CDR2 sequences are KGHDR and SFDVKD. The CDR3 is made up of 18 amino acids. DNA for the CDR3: TGTGCCACCAGTGATTTGGGGGCAACAAGTAACTCCTACAATGAGCAGTTCTTC. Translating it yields CATSDLGATSNSYNEQFF.

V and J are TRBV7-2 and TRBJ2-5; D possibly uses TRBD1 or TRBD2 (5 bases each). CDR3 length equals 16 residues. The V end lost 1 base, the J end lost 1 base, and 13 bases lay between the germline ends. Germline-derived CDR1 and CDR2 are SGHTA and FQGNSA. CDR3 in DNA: TGTGCCAGCAGCTTAGGGATCCCAGGGACCCAAGAGACCCAGTACTTC. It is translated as CASSLGIPGTQETQYF.

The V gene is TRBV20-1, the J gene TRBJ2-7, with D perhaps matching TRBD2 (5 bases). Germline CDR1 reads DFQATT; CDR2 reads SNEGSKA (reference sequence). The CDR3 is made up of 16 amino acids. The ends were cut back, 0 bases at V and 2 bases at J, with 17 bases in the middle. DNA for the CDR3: TGCAGTGCTAGAGATCAGCGCAGCGGAGACCCCTACGAGCAGTACTTC. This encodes CSARDQRSGDPYEQYF.

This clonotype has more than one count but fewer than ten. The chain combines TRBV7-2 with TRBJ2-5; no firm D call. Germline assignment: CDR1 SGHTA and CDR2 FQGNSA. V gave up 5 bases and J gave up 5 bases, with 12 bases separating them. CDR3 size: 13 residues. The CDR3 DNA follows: TGTGCCAGCAGCAGGCAACATCGGGAGACCCAGTACTTC. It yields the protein CASSRQHRETQYF.

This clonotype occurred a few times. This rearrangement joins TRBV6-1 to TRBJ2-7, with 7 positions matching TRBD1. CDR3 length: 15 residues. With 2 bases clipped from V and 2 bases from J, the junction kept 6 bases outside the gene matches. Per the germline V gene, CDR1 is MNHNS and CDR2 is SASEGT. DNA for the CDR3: TGTGCCAGCAGTGAACCAGGGACAGTAACCTACGAGCAGTACTTC. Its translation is CASSEPGTVTYEQYF.